The text below deals with one T cell receptor (beta chain). There is no known antigen for this receptor. No base-level quality is on record; no much larger clone is a single base apart. In Seattle, one collaborating source enrolled patients while the infection was active and tracked those patients longitudinally over the course of disease. Whole blood was collected in K2EDTA tubes by collaborating institutions according to the institutions' own protocols. Collaborator samples were shipped for TCRbeta analysis as frozen whole blood, isolated PBMCs, or DNA extracted from either sample type. TCRbeta CDR3 regions were amplified from genomic DNA by means of the immunoSEQ Assay, a bias-controlled multiplex PCR. In the authors' own workflow: Within the assay, amplification of reference gene primers was used to estimate how many nucleated cells each sample contained. Sequence reads were collapsed and filtered to measure the absolute abundance of every unique TCRbeta CDR3 rearrangement. For each sample, productive Simpson clonality was calculated as the square root of Simpson's diversity index over productive rearrangements. The table was pulled from immuneACCESS by TCRdb, which kept in-frame rearrangements only. Such tables lose some clones; where checked, under half of the loss comes from unresolved V genes, and the rest has no known cause. The V and J calls and the clone size are those of that table, but D and trimming were determined from the DNA. Present in this sample are roughly 340,000 clones, about 90% of which were seen just once. The ten largest clones take up approximately 3% of the sample.

These data come from a study of blood T cell repertoires in COVID-19 (dated by TCRdb to about 2020). Broadly, across the study: Collaborator samples came from the United States, Italy and Spain and covered acute and convalescent phases of COVID-19. Where available, HLA class I and class II types were obtained from metadata supplied by the sample provider rather than from assay-based typing. The material from the prospective study consisted of cDNA or gDNA derived from T cells, B-cell-depleted T cells, or PBMCs. A de-identified subject ID, COVID-19 status, age in years and sex were almost always included in the sample metadata. Samples were obtained from the ongoing ImmuneRACE study (first 160 participants) and from some 1,200 subjects provided by 6 global collaborators. The dataset comprised deeply sampled blood TCRbeta repertoires from subjects exposed to, actively infected with, or recovered from COVID-19. The repertoires were released in a freely available public database meant as a resource for research on the immune response to SARS-CoV-2.

The paper's findings and limits, for the study overall: The quantity of clinical and demographic metadata differed by source and by participant and was supplied without curation.

Counted from cysteine to phenylalanine, this CDR3 has 13 amino acids. Just the 39-base CDR3 DNA is kept, in frame starting at base 1. Trimming removed 4 bases from V and 2 bases from J, leaving 8 bases between the germline ends. Here the chain combines TRBV12-3 or TRBV12-4 and TRBJ1-2; a tentative D match to TRBD1 spans 6 bases. The material sequenced was peripheral blood. The receptor's source is a woman aged 30 to 39 with COVID-19, enrolled during active disease. The CDR3 is CASSSTGNYGYTF. Here is the DNA: TGTGCCAGCAGTTCAACAGGGAACTATGGCTACACCTTC.